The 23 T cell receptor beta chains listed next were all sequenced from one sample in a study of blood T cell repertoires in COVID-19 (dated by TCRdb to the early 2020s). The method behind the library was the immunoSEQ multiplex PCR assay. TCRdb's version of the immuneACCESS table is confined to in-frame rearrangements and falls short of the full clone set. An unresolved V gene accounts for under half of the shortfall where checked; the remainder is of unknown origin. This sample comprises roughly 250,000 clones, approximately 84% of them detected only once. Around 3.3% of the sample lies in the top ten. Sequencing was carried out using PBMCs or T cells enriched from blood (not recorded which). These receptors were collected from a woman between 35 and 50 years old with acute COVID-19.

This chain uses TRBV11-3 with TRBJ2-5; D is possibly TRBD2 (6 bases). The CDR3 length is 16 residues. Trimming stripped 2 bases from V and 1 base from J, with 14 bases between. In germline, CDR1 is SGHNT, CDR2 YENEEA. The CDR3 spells CASSLSAVGGQETQYF. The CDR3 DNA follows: TGTGCCAGCAGCTTATCGGCAGTCGGGGGCCAAGAGACCCAGTACTTC.

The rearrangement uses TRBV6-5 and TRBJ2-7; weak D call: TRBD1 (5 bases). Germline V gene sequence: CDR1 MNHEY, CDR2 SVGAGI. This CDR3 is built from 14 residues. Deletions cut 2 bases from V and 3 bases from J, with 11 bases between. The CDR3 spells CASSYGAGNYEQYF. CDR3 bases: TGTGCCAGCAGTTACGGAGCAGGGAACTACGAGCAGTACTTC.

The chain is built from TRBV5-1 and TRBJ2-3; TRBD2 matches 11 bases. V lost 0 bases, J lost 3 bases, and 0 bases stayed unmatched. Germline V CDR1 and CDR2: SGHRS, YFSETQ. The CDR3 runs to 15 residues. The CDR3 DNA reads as TGCGCCAGCAGCTTGGGACTAGCGGGGACAGATACGCAGTATTTT. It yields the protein CASSLGLAGTDTQYF.

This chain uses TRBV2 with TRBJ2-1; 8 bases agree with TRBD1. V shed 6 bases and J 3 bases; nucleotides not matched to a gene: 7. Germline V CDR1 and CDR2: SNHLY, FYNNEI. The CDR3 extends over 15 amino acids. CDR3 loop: CASRGGQDYYNEQFF. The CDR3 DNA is TGTGCCAGCAGGGGGGGACAGGACTACTACAATGAGCAGTTCTTC.

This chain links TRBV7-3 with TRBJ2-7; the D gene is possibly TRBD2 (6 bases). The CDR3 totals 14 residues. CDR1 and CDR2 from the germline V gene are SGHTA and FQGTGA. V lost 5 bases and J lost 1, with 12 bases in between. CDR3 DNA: TGTGCCAGCAGCGCCTCTGGGGGGTCCTACGAGCAGTACTTC. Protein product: CASSASGGSYEQYF. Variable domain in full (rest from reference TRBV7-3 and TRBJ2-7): GAGVSQTPSNKVTEKGKYVELRCDPISGHTALYWYRQSLGQGPEFLIYFQGTGAADDSGLPNDRFFAVRPEGSVSTLKIQRTERGDSAVYLCASSASGGSYEQYFGPGTRLTVT.

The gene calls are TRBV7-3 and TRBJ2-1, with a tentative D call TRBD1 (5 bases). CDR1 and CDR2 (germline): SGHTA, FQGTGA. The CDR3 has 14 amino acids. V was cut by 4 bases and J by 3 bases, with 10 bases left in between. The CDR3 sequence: CASSSDSYYNEQFF. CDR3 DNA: TGTGCCAGCAGCTCAGACAGTTACTACAATGAGCAGTTCTTC.

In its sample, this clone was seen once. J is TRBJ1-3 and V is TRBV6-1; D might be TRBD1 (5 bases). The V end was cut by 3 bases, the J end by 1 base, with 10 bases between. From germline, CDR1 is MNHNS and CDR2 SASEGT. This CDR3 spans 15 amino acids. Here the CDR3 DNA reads TGTGCCAGCAGTGAGCAGGGAACGTCTGGAAACACCATATATTTT. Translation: CASSEQGTSGNTIYF.

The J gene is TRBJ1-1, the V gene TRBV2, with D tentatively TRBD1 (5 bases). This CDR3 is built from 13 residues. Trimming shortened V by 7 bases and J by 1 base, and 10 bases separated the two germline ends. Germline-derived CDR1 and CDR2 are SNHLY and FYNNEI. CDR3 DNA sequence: TGTGCCAGCAAGGCGACAGCGAACACTGAAGCTTTCTTT. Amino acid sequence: CASKATANTEAFF. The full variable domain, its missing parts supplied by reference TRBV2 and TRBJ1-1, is EPEVTQTPSHQVTQMGQEVILRCVPISNHLYFYWYRQILGQKVEFLVSFYNNEISEKSEIFDDQFSVERPDGSNFTLKIRSTKLEDSAMYFCASKATANTEAFFGQGTRLTVV.

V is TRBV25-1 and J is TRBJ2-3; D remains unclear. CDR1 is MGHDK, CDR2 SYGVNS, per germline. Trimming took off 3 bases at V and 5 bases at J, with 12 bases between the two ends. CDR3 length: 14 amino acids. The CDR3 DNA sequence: TGTGCCAGCAGTGATGAGGCGAGCCGAGATACGCAGTATTTT. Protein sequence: CASSDEASRDTQYF.

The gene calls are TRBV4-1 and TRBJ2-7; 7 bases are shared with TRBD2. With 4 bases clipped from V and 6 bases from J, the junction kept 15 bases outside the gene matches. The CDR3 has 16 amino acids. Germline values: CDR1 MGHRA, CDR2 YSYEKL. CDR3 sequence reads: CASSPLAGHQVGEQYF. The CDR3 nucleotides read TGCGCCAGCAGCCCCTTAGCGGGCCACCAGGTCGGCGAGCAGTACTTC.

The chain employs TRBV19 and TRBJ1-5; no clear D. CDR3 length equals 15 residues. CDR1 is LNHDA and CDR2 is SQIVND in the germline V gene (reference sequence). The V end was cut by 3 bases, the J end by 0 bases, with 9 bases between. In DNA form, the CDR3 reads TGTGCCAGTAGTATCGGGGAGTTTAGCAATCAGCCCCAGCATTTT. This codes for CASSIGEFSNQPQHF.

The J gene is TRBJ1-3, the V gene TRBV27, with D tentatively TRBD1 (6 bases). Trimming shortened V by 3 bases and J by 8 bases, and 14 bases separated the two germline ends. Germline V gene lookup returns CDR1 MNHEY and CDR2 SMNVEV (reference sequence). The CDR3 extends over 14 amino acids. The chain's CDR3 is CASSFRQVGYTIYF. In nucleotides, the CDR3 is TGTGCCAGCAGTTTCAGACAGGTCGGTTACACCATATATTTT.

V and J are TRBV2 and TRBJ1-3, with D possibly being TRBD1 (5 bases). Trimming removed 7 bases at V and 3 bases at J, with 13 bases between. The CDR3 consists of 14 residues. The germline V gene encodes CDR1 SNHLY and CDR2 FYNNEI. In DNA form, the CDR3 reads TGTGCCAGCATCGGGACGGAGGGTGGAAACACCATATATTTT. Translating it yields CASIGTEGGNTIYF.

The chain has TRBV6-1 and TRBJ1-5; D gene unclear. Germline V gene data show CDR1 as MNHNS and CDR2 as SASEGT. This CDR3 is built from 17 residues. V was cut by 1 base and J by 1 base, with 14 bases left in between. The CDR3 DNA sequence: TGTGCCAGCAGTGAAGGAGGCACGTTAGCGAGCAATCAGCCCCAGCATTTT. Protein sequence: CASSEGGTLASNQPQHF.

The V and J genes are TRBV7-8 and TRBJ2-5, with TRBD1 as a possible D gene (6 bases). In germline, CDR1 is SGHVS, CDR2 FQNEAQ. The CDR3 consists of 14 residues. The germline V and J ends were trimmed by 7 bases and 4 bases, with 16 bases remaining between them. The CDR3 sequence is CASKSQNRAETQYF. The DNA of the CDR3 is TGTGCCAGCAAATCCCAAAACAGGGCAGAGACCCAGTACTTC.

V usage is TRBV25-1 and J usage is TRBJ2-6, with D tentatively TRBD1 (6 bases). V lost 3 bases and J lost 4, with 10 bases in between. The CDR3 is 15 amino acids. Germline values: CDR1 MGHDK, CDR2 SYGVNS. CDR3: CASSDTGLGANVLTF. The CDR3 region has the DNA TGTGCCAGCAGTGATACAGGGCTAGGGGCCAACGTCCTGACTTTC.

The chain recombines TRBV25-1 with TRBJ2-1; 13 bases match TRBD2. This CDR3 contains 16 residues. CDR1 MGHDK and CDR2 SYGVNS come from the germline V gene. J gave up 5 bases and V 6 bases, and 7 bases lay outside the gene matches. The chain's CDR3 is CASSISGTSGNNEQFF. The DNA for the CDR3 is TGTGCCAGCAGCATCTCCGGGACTAGCGGGAACAATGAGCAGTTCTTC. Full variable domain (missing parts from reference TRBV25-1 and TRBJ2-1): EADIYQTPRYLVIGTGKKITLECSQTMGHDKMYWYQQDPGMELHLIHYSYGVNSTEKGDLSSESTVSRIRTEHFPLTLESARPSHTSQYLCASSISGTSGNNEQFFGPGTRLTVL.

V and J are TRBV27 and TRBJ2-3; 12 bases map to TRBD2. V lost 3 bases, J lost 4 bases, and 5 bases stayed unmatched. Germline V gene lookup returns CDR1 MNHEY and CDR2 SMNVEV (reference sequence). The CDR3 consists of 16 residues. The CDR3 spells CASSLTSGRRADTQYF. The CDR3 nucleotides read TGTGCCAGCAGTTTGACTAGCGGGAGAAGGGCAGATACGCAGTATTTT.

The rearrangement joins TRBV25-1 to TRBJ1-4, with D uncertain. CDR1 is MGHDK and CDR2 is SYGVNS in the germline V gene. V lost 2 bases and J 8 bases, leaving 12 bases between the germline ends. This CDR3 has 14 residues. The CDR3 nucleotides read TGTGCCAGCAGTGAAGGAGGGTTCGGCGAAAAACTGTTTTTT. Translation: CASSEGGFGEKLFF.

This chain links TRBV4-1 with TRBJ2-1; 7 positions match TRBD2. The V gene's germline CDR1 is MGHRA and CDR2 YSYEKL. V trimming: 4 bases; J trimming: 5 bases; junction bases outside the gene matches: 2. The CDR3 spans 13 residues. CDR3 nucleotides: TGCGCCAGCAGCCGGGGAGGGGACAATGAGCAGTTCTTC. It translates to CASSRGGDNEQFF.

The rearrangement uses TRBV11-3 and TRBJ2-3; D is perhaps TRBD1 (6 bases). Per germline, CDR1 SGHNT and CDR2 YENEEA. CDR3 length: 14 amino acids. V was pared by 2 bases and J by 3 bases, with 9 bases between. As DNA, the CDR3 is TGTGCCAGCAGCTTACTGAGGGGGACAGATACGCAGTATTTT. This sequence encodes CASSLLRGTDTQYF.

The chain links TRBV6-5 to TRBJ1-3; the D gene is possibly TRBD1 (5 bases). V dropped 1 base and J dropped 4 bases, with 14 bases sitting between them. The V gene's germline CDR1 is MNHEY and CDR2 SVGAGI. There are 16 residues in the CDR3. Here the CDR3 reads CASSYFGGNEGNTIYF. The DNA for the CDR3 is TGTGCCAGCAGTTACTTCGGGGGTAATGAGGGAAACACCATATATTTT.

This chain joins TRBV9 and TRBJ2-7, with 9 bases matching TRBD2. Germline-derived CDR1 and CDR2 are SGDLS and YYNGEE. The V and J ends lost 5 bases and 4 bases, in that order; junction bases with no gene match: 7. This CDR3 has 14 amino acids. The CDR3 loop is CASRAGAGGYEQYF. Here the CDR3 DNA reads TGTGCCAGCAGGGCGGGAGCGGGAGGTTACGAGCAGTACTTC.